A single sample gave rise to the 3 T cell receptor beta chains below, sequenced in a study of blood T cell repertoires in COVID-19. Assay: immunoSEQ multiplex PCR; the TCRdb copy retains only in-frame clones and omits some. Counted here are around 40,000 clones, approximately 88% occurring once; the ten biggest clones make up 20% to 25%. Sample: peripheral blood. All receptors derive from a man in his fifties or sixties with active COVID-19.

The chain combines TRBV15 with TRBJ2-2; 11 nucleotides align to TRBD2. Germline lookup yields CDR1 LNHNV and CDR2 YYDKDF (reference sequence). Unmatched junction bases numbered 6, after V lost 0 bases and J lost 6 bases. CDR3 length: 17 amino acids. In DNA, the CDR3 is TGTGCCACCAGCAGAGATAACCTAGCGGGAGGCGCCGGGGAGCTGTTTTTT. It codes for CATSRDNLAGGAGELFF.

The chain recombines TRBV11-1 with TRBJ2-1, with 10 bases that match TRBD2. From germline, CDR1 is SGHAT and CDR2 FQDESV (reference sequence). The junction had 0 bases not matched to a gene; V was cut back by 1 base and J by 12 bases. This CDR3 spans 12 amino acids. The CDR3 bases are TGTGCCAGCAGCTTAGAGCGGGAGGGGCAGTTCTTC. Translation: CASSLEREGQFF.

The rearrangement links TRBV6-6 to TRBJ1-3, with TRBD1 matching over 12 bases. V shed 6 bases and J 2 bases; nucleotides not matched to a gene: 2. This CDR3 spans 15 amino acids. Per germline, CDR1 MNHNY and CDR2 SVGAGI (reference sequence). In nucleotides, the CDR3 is TGTGCCAGCAGGGGACAGGGGGCAACTGGAAACACCATATATTTT. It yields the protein CASRGQGATGNTIYF.